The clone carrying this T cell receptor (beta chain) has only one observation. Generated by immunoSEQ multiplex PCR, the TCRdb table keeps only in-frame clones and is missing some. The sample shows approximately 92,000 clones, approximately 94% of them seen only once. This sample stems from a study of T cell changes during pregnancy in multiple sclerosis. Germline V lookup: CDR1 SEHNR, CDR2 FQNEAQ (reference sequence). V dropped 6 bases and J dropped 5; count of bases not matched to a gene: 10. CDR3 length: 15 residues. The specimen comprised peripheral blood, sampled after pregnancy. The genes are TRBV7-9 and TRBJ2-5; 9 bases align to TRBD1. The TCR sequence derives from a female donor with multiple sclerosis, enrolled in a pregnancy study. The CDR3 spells CASSFRDRVRETQYF. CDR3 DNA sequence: TGTGCCAGCAGTTTCCGGGACAGGGTTCGGGAGACCCAGTACTTC.